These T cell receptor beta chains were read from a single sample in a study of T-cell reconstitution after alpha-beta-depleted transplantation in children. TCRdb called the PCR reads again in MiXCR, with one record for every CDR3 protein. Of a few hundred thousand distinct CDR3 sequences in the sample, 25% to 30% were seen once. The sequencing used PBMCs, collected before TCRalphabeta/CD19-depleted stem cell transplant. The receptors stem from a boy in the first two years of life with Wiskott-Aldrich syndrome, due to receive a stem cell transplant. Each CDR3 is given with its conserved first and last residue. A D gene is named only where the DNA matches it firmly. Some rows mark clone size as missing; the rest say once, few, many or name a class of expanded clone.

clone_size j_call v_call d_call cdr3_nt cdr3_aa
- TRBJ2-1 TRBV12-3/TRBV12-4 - TGTGCCAGCAGTTTAGTTGGGAGCCCCTACAATGAGCAGTTCTTC CASSLVGSPYNEQFF
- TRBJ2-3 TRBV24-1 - TGTGCCACCAGTCAGGGGATGAATACGCAGTATTTT CATSQGMNTQYF
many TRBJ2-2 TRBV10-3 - TGTGCCATCAGTGAGCGGCCTGGCGGAGGGACTAACACCGGGGAGCTGTTTTTT CAISERPGGGTNTGELFF
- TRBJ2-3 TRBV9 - TGTGCCAGCAGCGTACAGGGCGTCGGTACGCAGTATTTT CASSVQGVGTQYF
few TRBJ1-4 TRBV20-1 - TGCAGTGCCTATGACAGCCGGACTAATGAAAAACTGTTTTTT CSAYDSRTNEKLFF
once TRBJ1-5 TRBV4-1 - TGCGCCAGCAGCCAAGGTTCAGGGATCAATCAGCCCCAGCATTTT CASSQGSGINQPQHF
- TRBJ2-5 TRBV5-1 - TGCGCCAGCAGCTCCCCTACAGGGCAGGCAGAGACCCAGTACTTC CASSSPTGQAETQYF
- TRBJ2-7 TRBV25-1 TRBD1 TGTGCCAGCAGTCAAATCAGGGGGCAAGAGCAGTACTTC CASSQIRGQEQYF
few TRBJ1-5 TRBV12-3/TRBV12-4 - TGTGCCAGCAGGCTCAGTGGGGCCACACAGCCCCAGCATTTT CASRLSGATQPQHF
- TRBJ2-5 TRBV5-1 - TGCGCCAGCAGCTTGGAGGGGAGGATGGAGACCCAGTACTTC CASSLEGRMETQYF
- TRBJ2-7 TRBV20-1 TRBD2 TGCAGTGCTAGAGAACTAGCGGGAGTCTACGAGCAGTACTTC CSARELAGVYEQYF
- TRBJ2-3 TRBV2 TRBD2 TGTGCCAGCATCACTAGCGGGGGGAGCACAGATACGCAGTATTTT CASITSGGSTDTQYF
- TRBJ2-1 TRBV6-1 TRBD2 TGTGCCAGTGGCGGGAGTACGAACTACAATGAGCAGTTCTTC CASGGSTNYNEQFF
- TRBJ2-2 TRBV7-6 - TGTGCCAGCAGCCCTACCTGGACGGGGACCGGGGAGCTGTTTTTT CASSPTWTGTGELFF
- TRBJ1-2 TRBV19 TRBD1 TGTGCCATCCGGGACAGAACTAACTATGGCTACACCTTC CAIRDRTNYGYTF
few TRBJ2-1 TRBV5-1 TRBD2 TGCGCCAGCAGCTTGAAGGGTAGCGGGAGCTCCTACAATGAGCAGTTCTTC CASSLKGSGSSYNEQFF
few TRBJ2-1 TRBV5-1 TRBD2 TGCGCCAGCAGCTTTACTAGCGGGAGCAGTCGGGGTGAGCAGTTCTTC CASSFTSGSSRGEQFF
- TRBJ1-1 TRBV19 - TGTGCCAGTAGTATAGGCTCCAGGAACACTGAAGCTTTCTTT CASSIGSRNTEAFF
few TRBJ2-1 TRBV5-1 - TGCGCCAGCAGCCCCAGGTTGAGCAGGGACTCCTACAATGAGCAGTTCTTC CASSPRLSRDSYNEQFF
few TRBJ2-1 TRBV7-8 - TGTGCCAGCAGTCGTGACTACCTCAACAATGAGCAGTTCTTC CASSRDYLNNEQFF
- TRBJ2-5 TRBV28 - TGTGCCAGCAGTACCGGGACACCCCAAGAGACCCAGTACTTC CASSTGTPQETQYF